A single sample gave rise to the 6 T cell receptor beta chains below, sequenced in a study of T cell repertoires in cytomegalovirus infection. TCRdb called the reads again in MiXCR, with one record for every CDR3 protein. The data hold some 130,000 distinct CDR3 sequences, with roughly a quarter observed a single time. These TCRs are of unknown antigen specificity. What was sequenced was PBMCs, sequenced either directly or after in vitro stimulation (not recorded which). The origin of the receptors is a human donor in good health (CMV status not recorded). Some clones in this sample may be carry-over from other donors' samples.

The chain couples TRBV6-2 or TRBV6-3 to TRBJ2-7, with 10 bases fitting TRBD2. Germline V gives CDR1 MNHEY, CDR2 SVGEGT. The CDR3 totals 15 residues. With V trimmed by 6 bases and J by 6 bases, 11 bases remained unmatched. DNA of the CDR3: TGTGCCAGCAGGGACAATCAGCGGGAGGGGTTCGAGCAGTACTTC. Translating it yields CASRDNQREGFEQYF.

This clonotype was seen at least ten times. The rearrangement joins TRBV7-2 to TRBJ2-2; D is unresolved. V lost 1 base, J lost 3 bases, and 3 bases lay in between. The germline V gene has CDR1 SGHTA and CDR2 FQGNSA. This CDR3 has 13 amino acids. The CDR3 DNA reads TGTGCCAGCAGCTTAGTTGACACCGGGGAGCTGTTTTTT. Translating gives CASSLVDTGELFF.

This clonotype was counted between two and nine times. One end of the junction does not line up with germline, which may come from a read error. The CDR3 DNA reads as TGTGCCAGCACCGGGACAGTGATGCCGAAGATGGACTTT. It specifies CASTGTVMPKMDF. J is TRBJ1-1 and V is TRBV6-2 or TRBV6-3; 7 positions match TRBD1. This CDR3 comprises 13 residues. The germline V gene has CDR1 MNHEY and CDR2 SVGEGT.

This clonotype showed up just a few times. CDR3 sequence (DNA): TGCGCCAGCAGCCAAGAAAGATGGAGGACAGATGAAGCTTTCTTT. It codes for CASSQERWRTDEAFF. The J gene is TRBJ1-1, the V gene TRBV4-3; weak D call: TRBD1 (6 bases). V was cut by 0 bases and J by 7 bases, with 15 bases left in between. CDR1 is LGHNA, CDR2 YSLEER, per germline. The CDR3 has 15 amino acids.

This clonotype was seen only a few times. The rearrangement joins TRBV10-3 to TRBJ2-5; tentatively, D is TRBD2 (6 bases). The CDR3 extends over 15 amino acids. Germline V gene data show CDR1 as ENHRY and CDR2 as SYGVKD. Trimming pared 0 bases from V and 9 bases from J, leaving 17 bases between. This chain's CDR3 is CAISESVVAGLAQYF. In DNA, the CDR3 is TGTGCCATCAGTGAGTCGGTAGTGGCGGGGTTGGCCCAGTACTTC.

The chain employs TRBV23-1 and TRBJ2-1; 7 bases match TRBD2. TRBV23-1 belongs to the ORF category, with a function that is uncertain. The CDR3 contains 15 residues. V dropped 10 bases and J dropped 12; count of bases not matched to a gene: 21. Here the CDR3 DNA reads TGCGCCACCAATACCGGGACTACTGTCCCCCATGTGCAGTTCTTC. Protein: CATNTGTTVPHVQFF.